What follows is one TCR beta chain and its context. This clonotype was seen ten or more times. No antigen is known for it. Base-call qualities are not available, and no considerably larger clone is one nucleotide away. The library was obtained by 5' RACE. The reads were generated on an Illumina MiSeq. The public reads were reprocessed in TCRdb via fastp at Q25 and MiXCR, keeping in-frame beta chains. CDR3 protein duplicates are merged, each entry listing the most common genes and DNA. This sample gives around 98,000 distinct CDR3 sequences in total; approximately 15% of them show up just once. Clones ranked in the top ten supply more than 5.5% of the sample. The sample belongs to a study of T cells of healthy individuals (dated by TCRdb to 2016 to 2019). The junction carries 5 bases between V and J, which are trimmed by 4 bases and 5 bases respectively. From the cysteine up to the phenylalanine, the CDR3 has a length of 12 residues. CDR3 DNA only is kept here, 36 bases in frame from base 1. The germline V gene gives CDR1 as KGHDR and CDR2 as SFDVKD.

This receptor was identified in a human donor in good health. The chain was built from TRBV24-1 and TRBJ1-5; no D gene can be assigned with confidence. The sequenced DNA: TGTGCCACCAGTGACCGATATCAGCCCCAGCATTTT. Translated, it gives CATSDRYQPQHF.